These 25 T cell receptor beta chains were sequenced from one sample in a study of T cell clones after liver transplantation. Method: immunoSEQ multiplex PCR; TCRdb's copy keeps in-frame clones and lacks some. The sample includes 90,000 to 120,000 clones, 82% seen only once; the top ten take about 1%. The specimen was CD4+ T cells from blood, collected before liver transplant. Source of these receptors: a human donor who received a liver transplant.

This clone is a singleton in its sample. The V gene is TRBV7-6, the J gene TRBJ1-6; D remains ambiguous. Trimming cost V 2 bases and J 8 bases, with 10 bases left between them. Germline assignment: CDR1 SGHVS and CDR2 FNYEAQ. The CDR3 runs 14 residues. The CDR3 here is CASSLINKDSPLHF. CDR3 nucleotide sequence: TGTGCCAGCAGCTTAATAAACAAGGATTCACCCCTCCACTTT.

V is TRBV6-1 and J is TRBJ2-7; D possibly corresponds to TRBD1 (5 bases). V was trimmed by 4 bases and J by 0 bases, leaving 10 bases between them. Germline lookup yields CDR1 MNHNS and CDR2 SASEGT. CDR3 length: 14 amino acids. As DNA, the CDR3 is TGTGCCAGCAGTGGTCTAGGGGTCTCCTACGAGCAGTACTTC. It is translated as CASSGLGVSYEQYF.

The chain has TRBV13 and TRBJ2-7, with 9 bases matching TRBD2. The V and J ends lost 7 bases and 1 base, in that order; junction bases with no gene match: 14. Germline CDR1 reads PRHDT; CDR2 reads FYEKMQ (reference sequence). The CDR3 is made up of 17 amino acids. DNA for the CDR3: TGTGCCAGCACCCCGAGGGGAAAGCGGGGGGCATCCTACGAGCAGTACTTC. Translated, it gives CASTPRGKRGASYEQYF.

The chain joins TRBV27 to TRBJ1-1, with D possibly matching TRBD1 (6 bases). With 5 bases removed from V and 11 bases from J, the gap between germline ends came to 21 bases. Germline V gives CDR1 MNHEY, CDR2 SMNVEV (reference sequence). The CDR3 extends over 14 amino acids. CDR3: CASSLSRGGQAAFF. The CDR3 DNA follows: TGTGCCAGCAGTCTGAGCCGGGGGGGGCAAGCGGCTTTCTTT.

The V call is TRBV5-1, the J call TRBJ2-2, with 10 bases that match TRBD1. V was pared by 1 base and J by 4 bases, with 4 bases of the junction left unmatched. This CDR3 has 16 residues. Germline-derived CDR1 and CDR2 are SGHRS and YFSETQ. The CDR3: CASSLSRTGGTGELFF. DNA of the CDR3: TGCGCCAGCAGCTTGTCGCGGACAGGGGGCACCGGGGAGCTGTTTTTT.

V gene TRBV7-6 combines with J gene TRBJ2-2; 10 nucleotides line up with TRBD1. The length of the CDR3 is 16 residues. Per germline, CDR1 SGHVS and CDR2 FNYEAQ. With V trimmed by 6 bases and J by 4 bases, 8 bases remained unmatched. This CDR3 is CASSFRQGATTGELFF. DNA for the CDR3: TGTGCCAGCAGTTTTAGACAGGGGGCAACCACCGGGGAGCTGTTTTTT.

The rearrangement uses TRBV7-8 and TRBJ1-3, with D unclear. This CDR3 is 15 amino acids long. Trimming cost V 1 base and J 3 bases, with 10 bases left between them. CDR1 SGHVS and CDR2 FQNEAQ come from the germline V gene. As DNA, the CDR3 is TGTGCCAGCAGCTTAGTGGGGTCGGTTGGAAACACCATATATTTT. Amino acid sequence: CASSLVGSVGNTIYF.

The J gene is TRBJ2-2, the V gene TRBV4-3, with D perhaps TRBD1 (7 bases). V was pared by 4 bases and J by 5 bases, with 17 bases between. From germline, CDR1 is LGHNA and CDR2 YSLEER. This CDR3 is built from 16 residues. DNA for the CDR3: TGCGCCAGCAGCCCCAGGGCAGGGGGGACGACCGGGGAGCTGTTTTTT. The encoded protein is CASSPRAGGTTGELFF.

The chain has TRBV19 and TRBJ2-7, with a weak D call TRBD1 (6 bases). The CDR3 extends over 14 amino acids. V was shortened by 7 bases and J by 0 bases, with 13 bases between the two germline ends. Germline lookup yields CDR1 LNHDA and CDR2 SQIVND (reference sequence). CDR3 sequence (DNA): TGTGCCAGTAAAGAGGGACACCGCTCCTACGAGCAGTACTTC. Translated: CASKEGHRSYEQYF.

This clone was detected a few times. The rearrangement uses TRBV10-1 and TRBJ1-3; D call uncertain. CDR3 length equals 18 residues. Germline values: CDR1 WNHNN, CDR2 SYGVQD (reference sequence). The V and J ends lost 5 bases and 0 bases respectively, with 20 bases between them. The chain's CDR3 is CASSPPAGPLNSGNTIYF. As DNA, the CDR3 is TGCGCCAGCAGTCCCCCTGCGGGCCCCTTGAACTCTGGAAACACCATATATTTT.

J is TRBJ1-1 and V is TRBV7-9; D call uncertain. CDR3 length: 13 residues. The V and J ends lost 11 bases and 5 bases respectively, with 18 bases between them. Germline V gene sequence: CDR1 SEHNR, CDR2 FQNEAQ (reference sequence). DNA of the CDR3: TGTGCCGGAGACTCCGGACCCGGGACTGAAGCTTTCTTT. Its protein product is CAGDSGPGTEAFF.

This chain links TRBV9 with TRBJ2-6; 8 bases align to TRBD1. Germline values: CDR1 SGDLS, CDR2 YYNGEE. Trimming at V came to 2 bases and at J to 0 bases, leaving 7 bases not matched to a gene. This CDR3 comprises 18 residues. The CDR3 protein is CASSVGAGGSSGANVLTF. The DNA of the CDR3 is TGTGCCAGCAGCGTGGGGGCAGGGGGCAGCTCTGGGGCCAACGTCCTGACTTTC.

This chain links TRBV2 with TRBJ2-7; 9 bases match TRBD1. Looked up from germline, CDR1 is SNHLY and CDR2 is FYNNEI. The length of the CDR3 is 13 residues. V was pared by 8 bases and J by 4 bases, with 6 bases of the junction left unmatched. CDR3 in amino acids: CASRTGAFYEQYF. Here the CDR3 DNA reads TGTGCCAGCCGGACAGGGGCCTTTTACGAGCAGTACTTC.

The chain joins TRBV19 to TRBJ1-2; no definite D call. The germline CDR1 and CDR2 sequences are LNHDA and SQIVND (reference sequence). V was shortened by 5 bases and J by 6 bases, with 16 bases between the two germline ends. The CDR3 totals 14 residues. CDR3 sequence reads: CASSPRPNQDGYTF. In DNA form, the CDR3 reads TGTGCCAGTAGTCCCCGGCCTAACCAGGATGGCTACACCTTC.

This chain connects TRBV7-9 to TRBJ2-7; 7 nucleotides align to TRBD2. Losses at the gene ends were 1 base for V and 6 bases for J; bases not matched to a gene: 6. The CDR3 loop spans 14 amino acids. CDR1 is SEHNR and CDR2 is FQNEAQ in the germline V gene (reference sequence). CDR3 residues: CASSLDGSGAEQYF. In DNA form, the CDR3 reads TGTGCCAGCAGCTTAGACGGCAGCGGGGCCGAGCAGTACTTC.

This clone was picked up one time. V and J are TRBV5-1 and TRBJ1-4; TRBD1 matches at 9 bases. Losses at the gene ends were 4 bases for V and 4 bases for J; bases not matched to a gene: 5. The CDR3 loop spans 15 amino acids. Germline V CDR1 and CDR2: SGHRS, YFSETQ. This CDR3 reads CASSADRGFNEKLFF. CDR3 DNA: TGCGCCAGCAGCGCAGACAGGGGGTTTAATGAAAAACTGTTTTTT.

This clone occurred many times. The chain uses TRBV5-1 and TRBJ2-6; D is undetermined. Trimming shortened V by 4 bases and J by 0 bases, and 5 bases separated the two germline ends. CDR1 is SGHRS, CDR2 YFSETQ, per germline. This CDR3 is 14 amino acids long. CDR3 coding DNA: TGCGCCAGCAGCCTCCTCTCTGGGGCCAACGTCCTGACTTTC. Protein product: CASSLLSGANVLTF.

This chain uses TRBV6-4 with TRBJ2-3; D is possibly TRBD2 (5 bases). Per the germline V gene, CDR1 is MRHNA and CDR2 is SNTAGT. With 2 bases removed from V and 0 bases from J, the gap between germline ends came to 21 bases. CDR3 size: 19 residues. CDR3 protein: CASSDPQNPLALSTDTQYF. The CDR3 DNA is TGTGCCAGCAGTGACCCGCAAAACCCTCTAGCTCTTAGCACAGATACGCAGTATTTT.

The chain joins TRBV7-2 to TRBJ2-3; TRBD2 matches 9 bases. The length of the CDR3 is 16 residues. After removal of 11 bases from V and 0 bases from J, the junction contained 12 bases not matched to a gene. The V gene's germline CDR1 is SGHTA and CDR2 FQGNSA. For the CDR3, the DNA is TGTGCCCTAGGGGTAGCGGGGGCCCTAAGCACAGATACGCAGTATTTT. Protein product: CALGVAGALSTDTQYF.

The chain carries TRBV5-1 and TRBJ2-6; tentatively, D is TRBD1 or TRBD2 (5 bases each). Between the trimmed V and J ends, which lost 1 base and 2 bases, there was a span of 10 bases. The CDR3 has 16 residues. From germline, CDR1 is SGHRS and CDR2 YFSETQ. The CDR3 sequence is CASSLRRGAGANVLTF. CDR3 DNA sequence: TGCGCCAGCAGCTTGAGGAGAGGGGCTGGGGCCAACGTCCTGACTTTC. Looking up the rest from reference TRBV5-1 and TRBJ2-6 gives the full variable domain: KAGVTQTPRYLIKTRGQQVTLSCSPISGHRSVSWYQQTPGQGLQFLFEYFSETQRNKGNFPGRFSGRQFSNSRSEMNVSTLELGDSALYLCASSLRRGAGANVLTFGAGSRLTVL.

The V and J genes are TRBV6-1 and TRBJ2-1, with D perhaps given as TRBD1 or TRBD2 (5 bases each). This CDR3 contains 16 residues. Germline CDR1 MNHNS, CDR2 SASEGT. Trimming left V 3 bases short and J 2 bases short, with 14 bases between. CDR3 sequence: CASSEGLAATYNEQFF. The CDR3 bases are TGTGCCAGCAGTGAGGGGCTAGCAGCGACCTACAATGAGCAGTTCTTC.

The chain combines TRBV10-2 with TRBJ2-3; D is possibly TRBD2 (6 bases). Trimming took 2 bases from V and 4 from J, leaving 16 bases between them. The CDR3 is 16 residues long. Germline V lookup: CDR1 WSHSY, CDR2 SAAADI. In nucleotides, the CDR3 is TGCGCCAGCAGTGAGAGGGGCGGGATTAACGCAGATACGCAGTATTTT. Translation gives CASSERGGINADTQYF.

This clone occurred a few times. This chain joins TRBV4-3 and TRBJ2-3; D is ambiguous. The CDR3 sequence is 15 residues long. Trimming left V 1 base short and J 7 bases short, with 15 bases between. In germline, CDR1 is LGHNA, CDR2 YSLEER. In nucleotides, the CDR3 is TGCGCCAGCAGCCAAGTCTACCCAGGTTCTAATACGCAGTATTTT. Translation gives CASSQVYPGSNTQYF.

The rearrangement links TRBV6-6 to TRBJ1-5; D may be TRBD1 (6 bases). CDR1 is MNHNY and CDR2 is SVGAGI in the germline V gene (reference sequence). CDR3 length equals 14 residues. V gave up 8 bases and J gave up 3 bases, with 14 bases separating them. CDR3 in DNA: TGTGCCAGCTCCGGGGGGGGCTTCAATCAGCCCCAGCATTTT. It specifies CASSGGGFNQPQHF.

The sample holds a few counts of this clone. The gene calls are TRBV18 and TRBJ2-5; no clear D. The CDR3 loop spans 13 amino acids. Trimming cost V 4 bases and J 2 bases, with 8 bases left between them. Looked up from germline, CDR1 is KGHSH and CDR2 is LQKENI. The CDR3 loop is CASSRVLQETQYF. CDR3 coding DNA: TGTGCCAGCTCACGCGTGCTGCAAGAGACCCAGTACTTC.